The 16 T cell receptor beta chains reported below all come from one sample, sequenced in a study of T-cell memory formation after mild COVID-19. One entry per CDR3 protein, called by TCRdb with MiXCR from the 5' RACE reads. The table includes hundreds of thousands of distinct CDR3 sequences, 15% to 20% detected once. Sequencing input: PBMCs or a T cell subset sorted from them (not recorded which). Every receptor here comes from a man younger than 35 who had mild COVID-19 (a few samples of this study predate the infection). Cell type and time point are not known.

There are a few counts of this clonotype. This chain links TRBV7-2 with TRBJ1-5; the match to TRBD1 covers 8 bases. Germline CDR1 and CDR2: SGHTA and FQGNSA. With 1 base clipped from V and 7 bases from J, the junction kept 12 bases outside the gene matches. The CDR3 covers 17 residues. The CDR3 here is CASSLVGGGQGGQPQHF. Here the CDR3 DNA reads TGTGCCAGCAGCTTAGTTGGAGGCGGACAGGGAGGGCAGCCCCAGCATTTT.

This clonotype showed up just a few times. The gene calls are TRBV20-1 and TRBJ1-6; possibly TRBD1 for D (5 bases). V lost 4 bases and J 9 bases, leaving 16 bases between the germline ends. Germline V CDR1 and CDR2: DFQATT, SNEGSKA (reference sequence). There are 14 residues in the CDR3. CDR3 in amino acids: CSATQGLVGSPLHF. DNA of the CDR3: TGCAGTGCTACGCAGGGTCTCGTAGGTTCACCCCTCCACTTT.

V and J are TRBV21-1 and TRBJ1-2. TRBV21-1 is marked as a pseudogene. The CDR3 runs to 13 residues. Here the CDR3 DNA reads TGTGCCAGCAGCCCCCGTTTGGCAAGAGGCTACACCTTC. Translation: CASSPRLARGYTF.

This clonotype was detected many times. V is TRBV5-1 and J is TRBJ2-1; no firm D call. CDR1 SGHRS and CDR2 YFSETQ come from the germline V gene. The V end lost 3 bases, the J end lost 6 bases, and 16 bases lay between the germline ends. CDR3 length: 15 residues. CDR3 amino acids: CASSSIPRPPNEQFF. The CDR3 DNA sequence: TGCGCCAGCAGCTCCATACCCCGTCCTCCCAATGAGCAGTTCTTC.

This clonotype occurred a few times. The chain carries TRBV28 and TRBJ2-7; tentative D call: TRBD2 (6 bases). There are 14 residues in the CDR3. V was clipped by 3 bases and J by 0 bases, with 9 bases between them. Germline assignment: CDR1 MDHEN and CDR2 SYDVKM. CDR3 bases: TGTGCCAGCAGTTTTGGAGGGGCCTCCTACGAGCAGTACGTC. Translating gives CASSFGGASYEQYV.

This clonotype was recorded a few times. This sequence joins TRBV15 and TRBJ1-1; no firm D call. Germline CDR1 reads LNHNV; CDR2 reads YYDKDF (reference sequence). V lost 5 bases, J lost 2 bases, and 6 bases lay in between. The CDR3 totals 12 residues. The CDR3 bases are TGTGCCACCAGCGGGAGAAACACTGAAGCTTTCTTT. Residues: CATSGRNTEAFF.

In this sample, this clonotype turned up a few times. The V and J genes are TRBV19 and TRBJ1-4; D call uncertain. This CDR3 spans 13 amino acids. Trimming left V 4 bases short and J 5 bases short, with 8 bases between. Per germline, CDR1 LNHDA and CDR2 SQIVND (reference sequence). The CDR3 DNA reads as TGTGCCAGTAGTAGGCAGCTGAATGAAAAACTGTTTTTT. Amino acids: CASSRQLNEKLFF. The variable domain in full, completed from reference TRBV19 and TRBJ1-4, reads DGGITQSPKYLFRKEGQNVTLSCEQNLNHDAMYWYRQDPGQGLRLIYYSQIVNDFQKGDIAEGYSVSREKKESFPLTVTSAQKNPTAFYLCASSRQLNEKLFFGSGTQLSVL.

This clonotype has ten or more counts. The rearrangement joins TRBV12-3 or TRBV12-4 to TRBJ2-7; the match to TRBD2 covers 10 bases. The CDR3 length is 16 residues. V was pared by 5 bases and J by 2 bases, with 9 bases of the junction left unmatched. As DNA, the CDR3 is TGTGCCAGCAGTCCCTCTAGCGGGGGCAATCCCTACGAGCAGTACTTC. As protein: CASSPSSGGNPYEQYF.

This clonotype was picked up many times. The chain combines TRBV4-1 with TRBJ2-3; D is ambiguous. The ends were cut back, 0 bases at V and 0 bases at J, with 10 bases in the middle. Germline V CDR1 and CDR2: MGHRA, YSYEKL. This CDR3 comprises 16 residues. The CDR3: CASSQETVPSTDTQYF. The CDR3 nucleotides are TGCGCCAGCAGCCAAGAGACGGTACCTAGCACAGATACGCAGTATTTT.

The CDR3 spells CSTRQGAGTQYF. The CDR3 nucleotides are TGCAGCACCAGACAGGGGGCCGGTACGCAGTATTTT. The V gene is TRBV29-1, the J gene TRBJ2-3; 10 nucleotides agree with TRBD1. The CDR3 totals 12 residues. J lost 8 bases, V lost 8 bases, and 7 bases had no gene match. The germline V gene encodes CDR1 SQVTM and CDR2 ANQGSEA.

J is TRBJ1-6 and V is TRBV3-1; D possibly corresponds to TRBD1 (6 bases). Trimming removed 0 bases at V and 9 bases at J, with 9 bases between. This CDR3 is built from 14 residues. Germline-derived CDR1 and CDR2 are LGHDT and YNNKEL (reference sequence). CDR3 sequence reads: CASSQDGGLSPLHF. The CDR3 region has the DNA TGTGCCAGCAGCCAAGACGGGGGGCTTTCACCCCTCCACTTT.

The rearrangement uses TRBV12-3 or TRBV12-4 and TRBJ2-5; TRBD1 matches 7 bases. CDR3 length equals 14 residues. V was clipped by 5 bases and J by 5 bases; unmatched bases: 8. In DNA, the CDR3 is TGTGCCAGCAGTGTGACAGGGTCGGGGGAGACCCAGTACTTC. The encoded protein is CASSVTGSGETQYF.

DNA of the CDR3: TGTGCCACCAGTGAACGGCCAGGGACAGGTTGGAGCACAGATACGCAGTATTTT. Its translation is CATSERPGTGWSTDTQYF. This chain connects TRBV24-1 to TRBJ2-3; 8 bases match TRBD1. The CDR3 covers 18 residues. J gave up 0 bases and V 4 bases, and 11 bases lay outside the gene matches. Germline V lookup: CDR1 KGHDR, CDR2 SFDVKD.

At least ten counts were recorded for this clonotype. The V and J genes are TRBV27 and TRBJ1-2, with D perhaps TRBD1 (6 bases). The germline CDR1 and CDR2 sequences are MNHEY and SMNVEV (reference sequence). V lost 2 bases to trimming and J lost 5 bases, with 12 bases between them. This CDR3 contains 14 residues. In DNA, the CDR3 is TGTGCCAGCAGTTTAAACGACGGACAGTATGGCTACACCTTC. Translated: CASSLNDGQYGYTF.

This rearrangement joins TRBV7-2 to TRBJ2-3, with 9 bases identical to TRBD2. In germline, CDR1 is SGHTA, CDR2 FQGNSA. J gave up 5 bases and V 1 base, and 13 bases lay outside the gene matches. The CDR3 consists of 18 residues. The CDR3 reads CASSLVGVGGGAGDTQYF. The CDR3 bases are TGTGCCAGCAGCTTAGTCGGGGTCGGCGGGGGGGCCGGAGATACGCAGTATTTT.

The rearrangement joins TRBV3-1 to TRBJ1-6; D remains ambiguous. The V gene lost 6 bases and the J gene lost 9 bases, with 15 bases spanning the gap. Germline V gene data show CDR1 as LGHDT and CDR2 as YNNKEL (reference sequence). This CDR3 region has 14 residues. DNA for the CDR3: TGTGCCAGCAGACAGCAGGTCGGAATTTCACCCCTCCACTTT. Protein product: CASRQQVGISPLHF.